This entry concerns a single T cell receptor beta chain. Isolated RNA was reverse transcribed in full, so expressed TCRB transcripts were sequenced. Generated by immunoSEQ multiplex PCR, the TCRdb table keeps only in-frame clones and is missing some. Of over 500,000 clones in the sample, roughly a sixth were seen once. The data belong to a study of beta chain features in type 1 diabetes. Trimming at V came to 0 bases and at J to 1 base, leaving 12 bases not matched to a gene. The germline CDR1 and CDR2 sequences are SGDLS and YYNGEE. This CDR3 region has 18 residues. The TCR was taken from a man between 18 and 29 years old in good health. The gene calls are TRBV9 and TRBJ1-1; 7 nucleotides match TRBD1. Sequences were obtained from naive CD4+ T cells from blood. CDR3 bases: TGTGCCAGCAGCGTAGCGCCCTTCCGACAGGGCTGGAACACTGAAGCTTTCTTT. Protein: CASSVAPFRQGWNTEAFF.